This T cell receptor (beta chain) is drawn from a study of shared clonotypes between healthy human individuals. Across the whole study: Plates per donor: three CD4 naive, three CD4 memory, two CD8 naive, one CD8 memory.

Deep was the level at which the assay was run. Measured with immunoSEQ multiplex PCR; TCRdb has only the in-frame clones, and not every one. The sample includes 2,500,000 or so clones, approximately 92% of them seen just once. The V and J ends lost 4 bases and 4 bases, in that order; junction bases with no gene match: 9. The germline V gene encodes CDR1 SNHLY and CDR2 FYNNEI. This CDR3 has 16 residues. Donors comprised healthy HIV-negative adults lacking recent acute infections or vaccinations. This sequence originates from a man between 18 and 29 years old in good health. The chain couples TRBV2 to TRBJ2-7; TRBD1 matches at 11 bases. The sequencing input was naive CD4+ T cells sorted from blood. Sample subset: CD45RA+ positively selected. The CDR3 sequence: CASSARLGQGGYEQYF. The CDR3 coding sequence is TGTGCCAGCAGTGCTAGGTTGGGACAGGGGGGGTACGAGCAGTACTTC. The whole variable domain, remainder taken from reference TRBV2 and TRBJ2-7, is EPEVTQTPSHQVTQMGQEVILRCVPISNHLYFYWYRQILGQKVEFLVSFYNNEISEKSEIFDDQFSVERPDGSNFTLKIRSTKLEDSAMYFCASSARLGQGGYEQYFGPGTRLTVT.